A single sample gave rise to the 8 T cell receptor beta chains below, sequenced in a study of regulatory T cells in long-lasting Graves disease. In building TCR beta libraries, iRepertoire HTBI primers were used together with Arm-PCR of CDR3 regions. TCRdb re-called the multiplex PCR reads with MiXCR, one entry per CDR3 protein. The sample lists roughly 350,000 distinct CDR3 sequences; about 17% were seen once. The time point here: newly diagnosed GD, antithyroid drugs for less than 3 months. RNA from PBMCs was the source of the TCR library. The sample was also reused in another study, on T cells in Graves' hyperthyroidism and ophthalmopathy.

The sample in question was peripheral blood mononuclear cells (PBMCs), obtained at new diagnosis, from a patient treated with antithyroid drugs. Receptors were obtained from a woman aged 18-30 years with Graves disease.

V and J are TRBV25-1 and TRBJ1-2, with unresolved D. V dropped 2 bases and J dropped 2 bases, with 6 bases sitting between them. The germline V gene has CDR1 MGHDK and CDR2 SYGVNS. This CDR3 has 13 residues. The DNA of the CDR3 is TGTGCCAGCAGTGAAGCCTTGAACTATGGCTACACCTTC. It is translated as CASSEALNYGYTF.

This clonotype was counted ten times or more. V is TRBV12-3 or TRBV12-4 and J is TRBJ2-3; 9 positions match TRBD1. J gave up 0 bases and V 8 bases, and 9 bases lay outside the gene matches. There are 16 residues in the CDR3. The CDR3: CASPGQGLESTDTQYF. The CDR3 DNA reads TGTGCCAGCCCGGGACAGGGCTTGGAAAGCACAGATACGCAGTATTTT.

This clonotype was seen only a few times. The chain links TRBV4-1 to TRBJ2-3; D gene ambiguous. The germline V gene has CDR1 MGHRA and CDR2 YSYEKL. The CDR3 extends over 16 amino acids. Trimming removed 0 bases from V and 6 bases from J, with 16 bases in between. The CDR3 loop reads CASSQDPSRAVDTQYF. The CDR3 nucleotides are TGCGCCAGCAGCCAAGATCCCTCAAGGGCGGTGGATACGCAGTATTTT.

The table lists this clonotype with many counts. The chain joins TRBV27 to TRBJ2-2; D perhaps matches TRBD1 (5 bases). The length of the CDR3 is 15 residues. The V gene lost 6 bases and the J gene lost 0 bases, with 11 bases spanning the gap. CDR1 and CDR2 (germline): MNHEY, SMNVEV (reference sequence). The CDR3 DNA reads as TGTGCCAGCAGCTCAGCCAGGGCGAACACCGGGGAGCTGTTTTTT. Residues: CASSSARANTGELFF.

The chain has TRBV20-1 and TRBJ1-6, with 10 nucleotides matching TRBD1. With 0 bases clipped from V and 2 bases from J, the junction kept 1 base outside the gene matches. The CDR3 covers 16 residues. Germline-derived CDR1 and CDR2 are DFQATT and SNEGSKA (reference sequence). CDR3 in DNA: TGCAGTGCTAGAGATGGACAGGGGGCCTATAATTCACCCCTCCACTTT. Translated, it gives CSARDGQGAYNSPLHF.

This clonotype has at least ten counts. V usage is TRBV7-2 and J usage is TRBJ2-3; D possibly matches TRBD1 or TRBD2 (6 bases each). Germline CDR1 is SGHTA and CDR2 is FQGNSA. The CDR3 has 15 amino acids. V lost 1 base, J lost 9 bases, and 17 bases lay in between. The CDR3 is CASSLGGGGNPTQYF. DNA of the CDR3: TGTGCCAGCAGCTTAGGTGGGGGCGGGAACCCCACGCAGTATTTT.

This clonotype has only a few counts. This may be a read error, as it is one base from a much larger clone. CDR3 sequence: CAWSGRGADMQYF. The CDR3 nucleotides read TGTGCCTGGAGCGGGAGAGGGGCAGATATGCAGTATTTT. The chain links TRBV30 to TRBJ2-3, with a tentative D call TRBD2 (6 bases). CDR1 is GTSNPN, CDR2 SVGIG, per germline (reference sequence). CDR3 size: 13 residues.

This clonotype was counted at least ten times. This sequence joins TRBV5-1 and TRBJ2-1, with 12 nucleotides matching TRBD2. Germline V CDR1 and CDR2: SGHRS, YFSETQ. This CDR3 region has 16 residues. With V trimmed by 1 base and J by 4 bases, 3 bases remained unmatched. The CDR3 DNA reads TGCGCCAGCAGCTTGATGACTAGCGGGGGATACAATGAGCAGTTCTTC. The encoded protein is CASSLMTSGGYNEQFF.